The 17 T cell receptor beta chains given below trace back to one sample, sequenced in a study of shared clonotypes between healthy human individuals. The assay was immunoSEQ multiplex PCR, and TCRdb's table has in-frame clones only and misses some. The data show about 980,000 clones, more than 75% seen once. The sequenced sample consisted of memory CD4+ T cells sorted from blood. Subset denoted: CD45RA-negative fraction. These TCRs come from a man in his late teens or twenties in good health.

The rearrangement links TRBV2 to TRBJ2-7; D might be TRBD1 (6 bases). This CDR3 spans 13 amino acids. Germline CDR1 is SNHLY and CDR2 is FYNNEI. Trimming took off 5 bases at V and 3 bases at J, with 11 bases between the two ends. The CDR3 region is CASSRDRIYEQYF. The DNA of the CDR3 is TGTGCCAGCAGTCGTGACAGGATCTACGAGCAGTACTTC. The whole variable domain, filled in from reference TRBV2 and TRBJ2-7, reads EPEVTQTPSHQVTQMGQEVILRCVPISNHLYFYWYRQILGQKVEFLVSFYNNEISEKSEIFDDQFSVERPDGSNFTLKIRSTKLEDSAMYFCASSRDRIYEQYFGPGTRLTVT.

A note on this clone: The same CDR3 arises from other DNA sequences in this sample as well. The chain couples TRBV30 to TRBJ2-5; D is ambiguous. The V end lost 0 bases, the J end lost 2 bases, and 4 bases lay between the germline ends. Germline V lookup: CDR1 GTSNPN, CDR2 SVGIG (reference sequence). This CDR3 is built from 12 residues. CDR3 sequence reads: CAWSVGQETQYF. DNA of the CDR3: TGTGCCTGGAGTGTGGGGCAAGAGACCCAGTACTTC.

The chain combines TRBV29-1 with TRBJ2-7; D gene unclear. The CDR3 is 12 amino acids. The V and J ends lost 4 bases and 0 bases respectively, with 7 bases between them. From germline, CDR1 is SQVTM and CDR2 ANQGSEA. This chain's CDR3 is CSVAFNSYEQYF. In DNA form, the CDR3 reads TGCAGCGTTGCCTTTAACTCCTACGAGCAGTACTTC.

This chain links TRBV5-4 with TRBJ2-7; 9 bases align to TRBD1. V gave up 4 bases and J gave up 4 bases; unmatched junction bases: 6. Germline V gene sequence: CDR1 SGHNT, CDR2 YYREEE (reference sequence). This CDR3 spans 14 amino acids. CDR3 nucleotides: TGTGCCAGCAGCACAGGACAGGGGCAGTACGAGCAGTACTTC. Translation gives CASSTGQGQYEQYF.

The rearrangement links TRBV14 to TRBJ1-3; D gene uncertain. This CDR3 comprises 16 residues. Germline V gene sequence: CDR1 SGHDN, CDR2 FVKESK. V lost 0 bases, J lost 3 bases, and 12 bases lay in between. CDR3 in DNA: TGTGCCAGCAGCCAAGATAGAAGCTCCTTTGGAAACACCATATATTTT. Its translation: CASSQDRSSFGNTIYF.

The V gene is TRBV4-1, the J gene TRBJ2-7; D might be TRBD2 (6 bases). This CDR3 comprises 14 residues. With 5 bases removed from V and 0 bases from J, the gap between germline ends came to 11 bases. From germline, CDR1 is MGHRA and CDR2 YSYEKL. Here the CDR3 reads CASSMPGVSYEQYF. The CDR3, as DNA: TGCGCCAGCAGCATGCCGGGGGTCTCCTACGAGCAGTACTTC.

This clone was recorded a few times. The V and J genes are TRBV1 and TRBJ2-1; the table's TRBD2 call for D was not verified on the DNA. TRBV1 is annotated as a pseudogene. The CDR3 loop spans 18 amino acids. For the CDR3, the DNA is TGCACCAGCAGCCTAAGAGGGATCATTCAGTTGAGCAACAATGAGCAGTTCTTC. It translates to CTSSLRGIIQLSNNEQFF.

A remark on this clone: This likely stems from a read error, as it lies one base from a far larger clone. J is TRBJ1-3 and V is TRBV6-5; TRBD1 agrees at 11 bases. CDR3 size: 15 residues. Trimming cost V 5 bases and J 2 bases; bases outside gene matches: 2. Germline CDR1 reads MNHEY; CDR2 reads SVGAGI. CDR3 sequence: CASSAGQGAGNTIYF. CDR3 nucleotides: TGTGCCAGCAGTGCGGGACAGGGGGCTGGAAACACCATATATTTT.

V gene TRBV5-1 combines with J gene TRBJ2-5; no clear D gene. This CDR3 spans 14 amino acids. V lost 0 bases and J lost 5, with 11 bases in between. Germline CDR1 is SGHRS and CDR2 is YFSETQ. The CDR3 reads CASSLVPSYETQYF. The CDR3 region has the DNA TGCGCCAGCAGCTTGGTGCCGTCCTACGAGACCCAGTACTTC.

This rearrangement joins TRBV7-9 to TRBJ1-6; weak D call: TRBD1 (6 bases). Germline-derived CDR1 and CDR2 are SEHNR and FQNEAQ (reference sequence). The germline V and J ends were trimmed by 1 base and 7 bases, with 14 bases remaining between them. The CDR3 length is 16 residues. The CDR3 DNA is TGTGCCAGCAGCTTAGGGGGGGCCCTAGCCAATTCACCCCTCCACTTT. Its protein is CASSLGGALANSPLHF.

This clone was seen at least ten times. This chain links TRBV28 with TRBJ1-2, with D possibly being TRBD1 (6 bases). The V gene's germline CDR1 is MDHEN and CDR2 SYDVKM. This CDR3 has 13 amino acids. Trimming stripped 10 bases from V and 5 bases from J, with 17 bases between. The CDR3, as DNA: TGTGCCACCTGGTCGGCAGGGGAATATGGCTACACCTTC. Protein product: CATWSAGEYGYTF.

The DNA for the CDR3 is TGCGCCAGCAGCATATGGGGGCCAAGCACAGATACGCAGTATTTT. It is translated as CASSIWGPSTDTQYF. The chain is built from TRBV5-1 and TRBJ2-3, with D maybe TRBD1 (6 bases). Per germline, CDR1 SGHRS and CDR2 YFSETQ. The CDR3 has 15 residues. With 4 bases removed from V and 0 bases from J, the gap between germline ends came to 12 bases.

The chain couples TRBV6-5 to TRBJ1-2; 9 bases fit TRBD1. The CDR3 totals 15 residues. Germline trimming cut 5 bases from V and 4 bases from J; bases unmatched to any gene: 8. Germline V gives CDR1 MNHEY, CDR2 SVGAGI. The CDR3: CASSQLQGAGYGYTF. Here the CDR3 DNA reads TGTGCCAGCAGTCAACTACAGGGGGCAGGCTATGGCTACACCTTC.

As regards this clone: Relative to the germline gene, one junction end is altered; a read error may explain this. The V gene is TRBV7-2, the J gene TRBJ2-1; tentatively, D is TRBD2 (5 bases). CDR1 is SGHTA, CDR2 FQGNSA, per germline. CDR3 size: 11 residues. The CDR3 DNA follows: TGTGCCAGCAGCTTAGCCGGGGTACTGGTCTTC. Amino acids: CASSLAGVLVF.

This clone was observed a few times. The rearrangement links TRBV6-6 to TRBJ1-2; 8 nucleotides line up with TRBD1. Germline V gene lookup returns CDR1 MNHNY and CDR2 SVGAGI (reference sequence). J lost 4 bases, V lost 10 bases, and 17 bases had no gene match. This CDR3 is 16 amino acids long. The CDR3 nucleotides are TGTGCCACTATCCCACCAGCTGGACAGGGTCGCTATGGCTACACCTTC. It specifies CATIPPAGQGRYGYTF.

The chain links TRBV21-1 to TRBJ2-7; the table assigns TRBD2, which was not confirmed against the DNA. TRBV21-1 is annotated as a pseudogene. CDR3 length: 16 residues. Written as DNA, the CDR3 is TGTGCCAGCAGCAAAGGCCTAGCGGGGGGGCCCAACGAGCAGTACTTC. This encodes CASSKGLAGGPNEQYF.

This clone was counted a few times. V and J are TRBV6-1 and TRBJ2-7, with D perhaps matching TRBD1 (6 bases). The V end lost 6 bases, the J end lost 4 bases, and 13 bases lay between the germline ends. Germline V CDR1 and CDR2: MNHNS, SASEGT. CDR3 length: 13 amino acids. CDR3 coding DNA: TGTGCCAGCAGCAGGGGAGTGATTTACGAGCAGTACTTC. Protein sequence: CASSRGVIYEQYF.